The sample holds many counts of the clone carrying this TCR beta chain. Its antigen is unidentified. Sequencing used immunoSEQ multiplex PCR; TCRdb keeps in-frame clones, though not all of them. The sample presents tens of thousands of clones, none singletons. These data come from a study of T cells after posttransplantation cyclophosphamide. The CDR3 sequence is 12 residues long. Deletions cut 3 bases from V and 5 bases from J, with 7 bases between. Germline CDR1 LNHDA, CDR2 SQIVND (reference sequence). The study, taken as a whole, reports: After PTCy, TRB diversity resembled that of CNI/methotrexate controls. Donor CD8+ memory clones often dominated recipient blood repertoires at later times.

V gene TRBV19 combines with J gene TRBJ2-5; possible D gene TRBD2, 6 bases. The TCR was taken from a man aged 35 to 55 in good health, CMV-negative, and a related stem cell transplant donor. The sample comprised PBMCs. In nucleotides, the CDR3 is TGTGCCAGTAGTATCGGGAGTGAGACCCAGTACTTC. Amino acid sequence: CASSIGSETQYF.